The present TCR beta chain was sequenced within a study of CXCR3-negative and CXCR3-positive naive CD8 T cells. General observations from the study: For CXCR3-positive naive cells, TRB CDR3s were more hydrophobic than those of CXCR3-negative naive cells.

Note on this clonotype: Its cognate antigen is unknown.

The CDR3 extends over 13 amino acids. Germline V gives CDR1 LNHDA, CDR2 SQIVND (reference sequence). cDNA libraries for TRB were generated by 5' RACE incorporating UMI labels. After re-calling the 5' RACE reads, TCRdb lists one entry per CDR3 protein, DNA absent. The sample data list under 150,000 distinct CDR3 sequences. The chain has TRBV19 and TRBJ1-1. The sequence derives from a human donor in good health. Some clones in this sample may be carry-over from other donors' samples. The sample consisted of naive CXCR3+ CD8+ T cells from blood. Subset given: CD45RO-CCR7+CD27+CD95- naive CD8+ T cells expressing CXCR3 (TNR3+). The chain's CDR3 is CATKTVGNTEAFF.